One sample yielded the 9 T cell receptor beta chains listed below, sequenced in a study of T cells in Graves' hyperthyroidism and ophthalmopathy. What was amplified from RNA transcripts were TCR beta CDR3 regions. In the first-round RT-PCR of the TCR CDR3, the HTBI primer set was used. From the multiplex PCR reads, TCRdb called clonotypes with MiXCR, one entry per CDR3 protein. The profile shows some 570,000 distinct CDR3 sequences, roughly 15% of them singletons. Sequenced input: blood. Receptors were obtained from a woman between 18 and 29 years old with Graves' ophthalmopathy.

This clonotype came up a few times. J is TRBJ1-1 and V is TRBV19, with D perhaps matching TRBD1 (6 bases). There are 13 residues in the CDR3. Per the germline V gene, CDR1 is LNHDA and CDR2 is SQIVND (reference sequence). V lost 10 bases to trimming and J lost 1 base, with 13 bases between them. CDR3 coding DNA: TGTGCCACTAGGGACATAGAGAACACTGAAGCTTTCTTT. It specifies CATRDIENTEAFF.

This chain uses TRBV6-1 with TRBJ2-1; possibly TRBD2 for D (6 bases). V was cut by 4 bases and J by 8 bases, with 21 bases left in between. From germline, CDR1 is MNHNS and CDR2 SASEGT. This CDR3 contains 16 residues. CDR3 coding DNA: TGTGCCAGCAGTGGCACCGGAGGGCGGGGATTCGATGAGCAGTTCTTC. Translating it yields CASSGTGGRGFDEQFF.

This clonotype was found a few times. This chain uses TRBV19 with TRBJ1-1, with TRBD1 matching over 7 bases. J was trimmed by 1 base and V by 3 bases; bases with no gene match: 2. Germline CDR1 LNHDA, CDR2 SQIVND (reference sequence). CDR3 length: 14 residues. The CDR3, as DNA: TGTGCCAGTAGTATTTGGGACAGGAACACTGAAGCTTTCTTT. This gives the protein CASSIWDRNTEAFF.

This clonotype was detected ten times or more. The V call is TRBV28, the J call TRBJ1-5, with 9 bases lining up with TRBD1. This CDR3 is 15 amino acids long. V was clipped by 6 bases and J by 2 bases; unmatched bases: 5. The germline CDR1 and CDR2 sequences are MDHEN and SYDVKM. The CDR3 region has the DNA TGTGCCAGCAGCTTGGACAGGGGTGGCAATCAGCCCCAGCATTTT. Protein product: CASSLDRGGNQPQHF.

This clonotype was seen more than once but under ten times. This chain links TRBV6-4 with TRBJ2-3, with a weak D call TRBD1 (6 bases). The CDR3 totals 16 residues. Germline V gene data show CDR1 as MRHNA and CDR2 as SNTAGT. V lost 6 bases and J lost 0, with 16 bases in between. The CDR3 DNA follows: TGTGCCAGCAGCGTACCACGACAGGCTAGCACAGATACGCAGTATTTT. It encodes CASSVPRQASTDTQYF.

This clonotype occurred once. A much larger clone lies a single base off, so this may be a read error. The CDR3 region has the DNA TGCACCGTGGGGGGAGGGCCTTACAATGAGCAGTTCTTC. Protein product: CTVGGGPYNEQFF. This chain joins TRBV29-1 and TRBJ2-1; 7 bases match TRBD2. This CDR3 region has 13 residues. Per germline, CDR1 SQVTM and CDR2 ANQGSEA.

This clonotype showed up many times. The chain employs TRBV14 and TRBJ2-1; D unclear. The germline V gene has CDR1 SGHDN and CDR2 FVKESK. V dropped 2 bases and J dropped 8 bases, with 13 bases sitting between them. The CDR3 covers 14 residues. The CDR3 nucleotides are TGTGCCAGCAGCCAAAAGGACCTTTGGGATGAGCAGTTCTTC. Residues: CASSQKDLWDEQFF.

In this sample, this clonotype turned up many times. This chain joins TRBV11-2 and TRBJ1-2; D unclear. The CDR3 runs to 13 residues. The germline V gene encodes CDR1 SGHAT and CDR2 FQNNGV. Trimming took 4 bases from V and 4 from J, leaving 10 bases between them. Here the CDR3 reads CASSSAGGYGYTF. CDR3 bases: TGTGCCAGCAGCTCGGCCGGCGGCTATGGCTACACCTTC. Full variable domain (remainder filled in from reference TRBV11-2 and TRBJ1-2): EAGVAQSPRYKIIEKRQSVAFWCNPISGHATLYWYQQILGQGPKLLIQFQNNGVVDDSQLPKDRFSAERLKGVDSTLKIQPAKLEDSAVYLCASSSAGGYGYTFGSGTRLTVV.

The chain couples TRBV2 to TRBJ2-1; 11 nucleotides line up with TRBD2. V trimming: 3 bases; J trimming: 0 bases; junction bases outside the gene matches: 13. In germline, CDR1 is SNHLY, CDR2 FYNNEI. The CDR3 is made up of 20 amino acids. The CDR3 bases are TGTGCCAGCAGTGACCCACTAGCGGGAGAGGGCTTCAGCTCCTACAATGAGCAGTTCTTC. Amino acids: CASSDPLAGEGFSSYNEQFF.